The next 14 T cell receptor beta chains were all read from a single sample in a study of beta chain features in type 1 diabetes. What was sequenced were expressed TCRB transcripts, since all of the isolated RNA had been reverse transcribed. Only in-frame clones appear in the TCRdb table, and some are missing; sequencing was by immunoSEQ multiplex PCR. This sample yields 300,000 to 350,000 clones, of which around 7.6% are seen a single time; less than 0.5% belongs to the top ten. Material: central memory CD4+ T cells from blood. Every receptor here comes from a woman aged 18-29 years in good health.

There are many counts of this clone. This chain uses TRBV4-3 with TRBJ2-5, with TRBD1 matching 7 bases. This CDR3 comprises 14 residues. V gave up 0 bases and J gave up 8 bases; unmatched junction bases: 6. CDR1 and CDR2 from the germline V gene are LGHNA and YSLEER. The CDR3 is CASSQEKGAATQYF. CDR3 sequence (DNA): TGCGCCAGCAGCCAAGAGAAGGGGGCGGCTACCCAGTACTTC.

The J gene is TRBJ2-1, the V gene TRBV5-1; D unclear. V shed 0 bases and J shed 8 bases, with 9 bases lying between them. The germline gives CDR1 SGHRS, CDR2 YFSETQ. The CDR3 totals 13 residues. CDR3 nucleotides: TGCGCCAGCAGCTTGGTCGTGTCCGATGAGCAGTTCTTC. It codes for CASSLVVSDEQFF.

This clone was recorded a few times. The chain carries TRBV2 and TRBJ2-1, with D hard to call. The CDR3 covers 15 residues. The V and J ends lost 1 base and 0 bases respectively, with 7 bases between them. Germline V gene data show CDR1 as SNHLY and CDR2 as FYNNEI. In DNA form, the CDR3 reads TGTGCCAGCAGTGAAGACCACAGCTCCTACAATGAGCAGTTCTTC. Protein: CASSEDHSSYNEQFF.

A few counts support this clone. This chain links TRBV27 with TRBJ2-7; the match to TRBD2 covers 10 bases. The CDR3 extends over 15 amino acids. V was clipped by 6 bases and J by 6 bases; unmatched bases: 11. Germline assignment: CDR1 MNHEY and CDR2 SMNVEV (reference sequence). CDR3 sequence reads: CASSRRLAGPSEQYF. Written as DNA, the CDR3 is TGTGCCAGCAGCCGCCGACTAGCGGGCCCCTCCGAGCAGTACTTC.

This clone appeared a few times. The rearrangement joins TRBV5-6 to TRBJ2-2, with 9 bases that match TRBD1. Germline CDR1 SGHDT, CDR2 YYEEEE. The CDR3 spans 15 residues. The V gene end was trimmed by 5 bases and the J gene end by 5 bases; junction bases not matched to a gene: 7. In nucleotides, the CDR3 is TGTGCCAGCAGTACAGGGGGCGCGTGGACCGGGGAGCTGTTTTTT. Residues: CASSTGGAWTGELFF.

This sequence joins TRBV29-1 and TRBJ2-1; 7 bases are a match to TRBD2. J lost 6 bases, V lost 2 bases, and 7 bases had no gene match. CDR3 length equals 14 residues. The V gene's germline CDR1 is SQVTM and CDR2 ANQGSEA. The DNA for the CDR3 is TGCAGCGTTGAAAGGGCGGGCGGGAGCAATGAGCAGTTCTTC. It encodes CSVERAGGSNEQFF.

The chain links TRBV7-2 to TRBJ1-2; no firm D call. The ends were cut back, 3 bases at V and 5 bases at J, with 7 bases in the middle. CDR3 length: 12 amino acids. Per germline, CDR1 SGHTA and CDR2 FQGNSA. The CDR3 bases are TGTGCCAGCAGCTTTGGATCTTATGGCTACACCTTC. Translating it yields CASSFGSYGYTF.

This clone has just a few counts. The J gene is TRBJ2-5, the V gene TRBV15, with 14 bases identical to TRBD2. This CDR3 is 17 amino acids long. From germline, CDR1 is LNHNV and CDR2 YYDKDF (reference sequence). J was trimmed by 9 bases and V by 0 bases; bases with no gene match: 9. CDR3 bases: TGTGCCACCAGCAGAGATCCCCGGACTAGCGGGAGGTGGGCCCAGTACTTC. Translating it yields CATSRDPRTSGRWAQYF.

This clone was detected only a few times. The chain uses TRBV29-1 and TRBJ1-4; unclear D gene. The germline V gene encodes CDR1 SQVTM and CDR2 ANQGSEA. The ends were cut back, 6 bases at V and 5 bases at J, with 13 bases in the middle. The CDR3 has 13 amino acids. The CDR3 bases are TGCAGCGTGATGAGCGAAGCAAATGAAAAACTGTTTTTT. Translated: CSVMSEANEKLFF. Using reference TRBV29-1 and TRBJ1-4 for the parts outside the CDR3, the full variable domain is SAVISQKPSRDICQRGTSLTIQCQVDSQVTMMFWYRQQPGQSLTLIATANQGSEATYESGFVIDKFPISRPNLTFSTLTVSNMSPEDSSIYLCSVMSEANEKLFFGSGTQLSVL.

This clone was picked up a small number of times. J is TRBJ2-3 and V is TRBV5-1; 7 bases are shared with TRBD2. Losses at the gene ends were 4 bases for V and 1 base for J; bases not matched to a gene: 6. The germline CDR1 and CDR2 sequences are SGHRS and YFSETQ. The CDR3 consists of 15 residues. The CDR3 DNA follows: TGCGCCAGCAGCCCCATAGCGGGCCGCACAGATACGCAGTATTTT. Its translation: CASSPIAGRTDTQYF.

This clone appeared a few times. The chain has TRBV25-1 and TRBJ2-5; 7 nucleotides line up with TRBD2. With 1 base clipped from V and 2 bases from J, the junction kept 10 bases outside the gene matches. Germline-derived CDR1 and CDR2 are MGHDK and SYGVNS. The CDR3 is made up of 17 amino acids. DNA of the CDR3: TGTGCCAGCAGTGAATTAGGGCGTACCGGGAGGCAAGAGACCCAGTACTTC. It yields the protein CASSELGRTGRQETQYF.

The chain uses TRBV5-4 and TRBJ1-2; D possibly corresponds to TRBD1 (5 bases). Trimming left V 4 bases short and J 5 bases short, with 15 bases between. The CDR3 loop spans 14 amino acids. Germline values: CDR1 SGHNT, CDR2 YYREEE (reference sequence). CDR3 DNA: TGTGCCAGCAGCCGACTGGGACGTGATTATGGCTACACCTTC. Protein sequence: CASSRLGRDYGYTF.

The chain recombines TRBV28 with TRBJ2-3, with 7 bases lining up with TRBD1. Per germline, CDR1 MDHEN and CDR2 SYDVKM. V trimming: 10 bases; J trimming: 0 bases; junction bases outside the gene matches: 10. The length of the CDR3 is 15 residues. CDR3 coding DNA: TGTGCCATACACTCCGGGACAGAGAGCACAGATACGCAGTATTTT. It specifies CAIHSGTESTDTQYF.

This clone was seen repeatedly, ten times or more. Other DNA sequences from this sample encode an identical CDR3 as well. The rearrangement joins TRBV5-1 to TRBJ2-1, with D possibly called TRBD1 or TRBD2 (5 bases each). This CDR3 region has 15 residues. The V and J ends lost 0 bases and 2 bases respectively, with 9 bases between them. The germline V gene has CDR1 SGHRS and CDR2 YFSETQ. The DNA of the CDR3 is TGCGCCAGCAGCTTGGTGGGGGAAACCTACAATGAGCAGTTCTTC. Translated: CASSLVGETYNEQFF. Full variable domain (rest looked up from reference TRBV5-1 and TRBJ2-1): KAGVTQTPRYLIKTRGQQVTLSCSPISGHRSVSWYQQTPGQGLQFLFEYFSETQRNKGNFPGRFSGRQFSNSRSEMNVSTLELGDSALYLCASSLVGETYNEQFFGPGTRLTVL.